The 16 T cell receptor beta chains below all came from one sample that was sequenced in a study of blood T cell repertoires in COVID-19. Sequencing used immunoSEQ multiplex PCR; TCRdb keeps in-frame clones, though not all of them. Of roughly 14,000 clones in the sample, about three quarters were seen once. Sample: peripheral blood. The source of these receptors is a man in his 70s with acute or convalescent COVID-19.

The table lists this clone with a few counts. The rearrangement links TRBV25-1 to TRBJ1-1, with D tentatively TRBD1 (5 bases). There are 12 residues in the CDR3. Trimming took off 3 bases at V and 10 bases at J, with 12 bases between the two ends. Germline V lookup: CDR1 MGHDK, CDR2 SYGVNS. As DNA, the CDR3 is TGTGCCAGCAGTGAGGGGCTGGGGGGAGCTTTCTTT. The encoded protein is CASSEGLGGAFF.

V gene TRBV7-8 combines with J gene TRBJ1-3; 7 bases align to TRBD1. In germline, CDR1 is SGHVS, CDR2 FQNEAQ. This CDR3 has 18 amino acids. The V gene end was trimmed by 0 bases and the J gene end by 0 bases; junction bases not matched to a gene: 8. CDR3: CASSLARRGQVSGNTIYF. The CDR3 DNA reads TGTGCCAGCAGCTTAGCGCGAAGAGGACAGGTCTCTGGAAACACCATATATTTT.

This chain links TRBV7-9 with TRBJ1-1, with D perhaps TRBD1 (5 bases). Germline CDR1 reads SEHNR; CDR2 reads FQNEAQ (reference sequence). This CDR3 contains 15 residues. The V gene lost 5 bases and the J gene lost 0 bases, with 13 bases spanning the gap. CDR3 nucleotides: TGTGCCAGCAGCGCCAAGGGGACTCTGAACACTGAAGCTTTCTTT. Amino acid sequence: CASSAKGTLNTEAFF.

This rearrangement joins TRBV28 to TRBJ1-5, with TRBD1 matching 9 bases. Germline V lookup: CDR1 MDHEN, CDR2 SYDVKM. This CDR3 comprises 18 residues. V lost 2 bases, J lost 2 bases, and 10 bases stayed unmatched. The CDR3 bases are TGTGCCAGCAGTTTACTCCGGGACAGGGCGGGGGGCAATCAGCCCCAGCATTTT. Translation gives CASSLLRDRAGGNQPQHF. Variable domain in full (rest from reference TRBV28 and TRBJ1-5): DVKVTQSSRYLVKRTGEKVFLECVQDMDHENMFWYRQDPGLGLRLIYFSYDVKMKEKGDIPEGYSVSREKKERFSLILESASTNQTSMYLCASSLLRDRAGGNQPQHFGDGTRLSIL.

V is TRBV2 and J is TRBJ1-1; 7 bases align to TRBD1. Germline V lookup: CDR1 SNHLY, CDR2 FYNNEI. CDR3 length equals 13 residues. The junction had 5 bases not matched to a gene; V was cut back by 6 bases and J by 4 bases. The CDR3 region is CASSRDSGTEAFF. For the CDR3, the DNA is TGTGCCAGCAGCCGGGACAGCGGCACTGAAGCTTTCTTT.

The V gene is TRBV6-5, the J gene TRBJ1-6, with 7 bases identical to TRBD1. CDR3 length: 14 amino acids. V lost 8 bases, J lost 5 bases, and 6 bases stayed unmatched. Germline CDR1 is MNHEY and CDR2 is SVGAGI. The chain's CDR3 is CASDRGQNNSPLHF. Written as DNA, the CDR3 is TGTGCCAGCGACCGGGGACAGAATAATTCACCCCTCCACTTT.

This clone came up a few times. The genes are TRBV28 and TRBJ2-4; possibly TRBD1 for D (7 bases). Between the trimmed V and J ends, which lost 5 bases and 2 bases, there was a span of 13 bases. The CDR3 totals 15 residues. The germline gives CDR1 MDHEN, CDR2 SYDVKM. The CDR3 reads CASSLQGGTKNIQYF. The CDR3 bases are TGTGCCAGCAGTCTCCAGGGGGGTACCAAAAACATTCAGTACTTC.

The chain is built from TRBV29-1 and TRBJ2-7, with unresolved D. Trimming stripped 4 bases from V and 2 bases from J, with 12 bases between. The CDR3 has 13 amino acids. The germline V gene has CDR1 SQVTM and CDR2 ANQGSEA. CDR3 nucleotide sequence: TGCAGCGTTGGATCGGTCAATCCCTACGAGCAGTACTTC. This gives the protein CSVGSVNPYEQYF.

The V and J genes are TRBV7-3 and TRBJ2-6, with D possibly TRBD1 on 6 matching bases. Germline CDR1 SGHTA, CDR2 FQGTGA. CDR3 length: 14 amino acids. V was shortened by 7 bases and J by 1 base, with 8 bases between the two germline ends. The CDR3 here is CASTTGSGANVLTF. The CDR3, as DNA: TGTGCCAGCACCACAGGGTCTGGGGCCAACGTCCTGACTTTC. Full variable domain (rest looked up from reference TRBV7-3 and TRBJ2-6): GAGVSQTPSNKVTEKGKYVELRCDPISGHTALYWYRQSLGQGPEFLIYFQGTGAADDSGLPNDRFFAVRPEGSVSTLKIQRTERGDSAVYLCASTTGSGANVLTFGAGSRLTVL.

J is TRBJ1-6 and V is TRBV7-2, with D possibly TRBD1 on 5 matching bases. This CDR3 contains 14 residues. Germline CDR1 reads SGHTA; CDR2 reads FQGNSA. V shed 5 bases and J shed 4 bases, with 9 bases lying between them. In DNA, the CDR3 is TGTGCCAGCAGCGGGCAGGGTTATAATTCACCCCTCCACTTT. As protein: CASSGQGYNSPLHF.

This chain joins TRBV9 and TRBJ2-7; 8 positions agree with TRBD2. Per germline, CDR1 SGDLS and CDR2 YYNGEE. Losses at the gene ends were 0 bases for V and 2 bases for J; bases not matched to a gene: 4. The CDR3 has 15 amino acids. The CDR3: CASSVEGLGAYEQYF. The CDR3 DNA reads TGTGCCAGCAGCGTAGAGGGACTAGGGGCCTACGAGCAGTACTTC.

This clone is termed medium-sized (0.01 to 0.1%). The chain joins TRBV6-5 to TRBJ1-1, with TRBD1 identical over 10 bases. Germline assignment: CDR1 MNHEY and CDR2 SVGAGI. The V and J ends lost 6 bases and 12 bases, in that order; junction bases with no gene match: 10. The CDR3 consists of 13 residues. CDR3 nucleotide sequence: TGTGCCAGCAGCCCCGGGACAGGGGCGCCGTCTTTCTTT. It encodes CASSPGTGAPSFF.

This clone was seen once. This chain joins TRBV3-1 (or the pseudogene TRBV3-2) and TRBJ2-7; 8 bases fit TRBD1. V shed 3 bases and J 2 bases; nucleotides not matched to a gene: 6. The germline gives CDR1 LGHDT, CDR2 YNNKEL (reference sequence). This CDR3 region has 15 residues. CDR3 bases: TGTGCCAGCAGCCACGACAGGGGAGTGACCTACGAGCAGTACTTC. This gives the protein CASSHDRGVTYEQYF.

The chain has TRBV19 and TRBJ1-5, with D possibly TRBD1 on 5 matching bases. This CDR3 has 15 amino acids. Germline V gene lookup returns CDR1 LNHDA and CDR2 SQIVND (reference sequence). V lost 9 bases to trimming and J lost 3 bases, with 18 bases between them. The CDR3 region is CASTPGGSYNQPQHF. The CDR3 DNA is TGTGCCAGCACCCCGGGGGGGTCTTACAATCAGCCCCAGCATTTT.

This chain links TRBV20-1 with TRBJ2-3, with D possibly being TRBD2 (5 bases). The germline gives CDR1 DFQATT, CDR2 SNEGSKA (reference sequence). Trimming took 7 bases from V and 4 from J, leaving 9 bases between them. The CDR3 has 11 amino acids. CDR3 in DNA: TGCAGTGTTGTGGGAGCAGATACGCAGTATTTT. This encodes CSVVGADTQYF.

This clone was seen a handful of times. This chain joins TRBV5-1 and TRBJ2-1; 7 bases fit TRBD2. The junction had 8 bases not matched to a gene; V was cut back by 0 bases and J by 8 bases. Looked up from germline, CDR1 is SGHRS and CDR2 is YFSETQ. The CDR3 runs 15 residues. The CDR3 region is CASSLGDPGRDEQFF. The CDR3 bases are TGCGCCAGCAGCTTGGGGGACCCTGGGAGGGATGAGCAGTTCTTC.